The rows below give T cell receptor beta chains drawn from one sample of a study of blood T cells in healthy people across ages. Using its own MiXCR run on the 5' RACE reads, TCRdb lists one record per CDR3 protein. The table lists some 900,000 distinct CDR3 sequences, roughly 48% of them singletons, with roughly 12% in the top ten. Sequencing was carried out using blood. The receptors come from a man aged 25-40 years in good health. The CDR3 runs from the conserved cysteine through the conserved F or W. D genes are given only for firm matches. The size of a clone is reported for some rows only, either as once, few or many, or as a class for expanded clones.

V gene: TRBV13; clone size: -; D gene: TRBD1; J gene: TRBJ1-4; CDR3 length: 14; CDR3 DNA: TGTGCCAGCAGCTCCGACAGGGGGCCTGAAAAACTGTTTTTT; CDR3 protein: CASSSDRGPEKLFF
V gene: TRBV5-5; clone size: -; D gene: TRBD2; J gene: TRBJ2-3; CDR3 length: 20; CDR3 DNA: TGTGCCAGCAGCCTGACACCGACAGGGTGGACTAGCGGGGGGGGGGATACGCAGTATTTT; CDR3 protein: CASSLTPTGWTSGGGDTQYF
V gene: TRBV7-9; clone size: -; D gene: -; J gene: TRBJ1-4; CDR3 length: 16; CDR3 DNA: TGTGCCAGCAGCTTAGGGTCAGGGCCCTCCGTCGGAAAACTGTTTTTT; CDR3 protein: CASSLGSGPSVGKLFF
V gene: TRBV7-2; clone size: few; D gene: -; J gene: TRBJ1-5; CDR3 length: 14; CDR3 DNA: TGTGCCAGCAGCTTAGTTCAGAATCCGAAGCCCCAGCATTTT; CDR3 protein: CASSLVQNPKPQHF
V gene: TRBV7-2; clone size: -; D gene: -; J gene: TRBJ2-1; CDR3 length: 15; CDR3 DNA: TGTGCCAGCAGCCAATCGGGACTCACCTACAATGAGCAGTTCTTC; CDR3 protein: CASSQSGLTYNEQFF
V gene: TRBV12-5; clone size: once; D gene: TRBD1; J gene: TRBJ2-3; CDR3 length: 16; CDR3 DNA: TGTGCTAGTGGTTTGCCCCGGGACAGGGGGACAGATACGCAGTATTTT; CDR3 protein: CASGLPRDRGTDTQYF
V gene: TRBV7-9; clone size: few; D gene: TRBD2; J gene: TRBJ2-3; CDR3 length: 15; CDR3 DNA: TGTGCCAGCAGCTTCCGCGGGGGGGCCGTTGATACGCAGTATTTT; CDR3 protein: CASSFRGGAVDTQYF
V gene: TRBV7-2; clone size: once; D gene: -; J gene: TRBJ2-3; CDR3 length: 14; CDR3 DNA: TGTGCCAGCAGCTTACAGGTGGGCACAGATACGCAGTATTTT; CDR3 protein: CASSLQVGTDTQYF
V gene: TRBV20-1; clone size: few; D gene: -; J gene: TRBJ2-1; CDR3 length: 13; CDR3 DNA: TGCAGTGCGAAGGGGGGGCCGTACAATGAGCAGTTCTTC; CDR3 protein: CSAKGGPYNEQFF
V gene: TRBV27; clone size: many; D gene: -; J gene: TRBJ2-5; CDR3 length: 13; CDR3 DNA: TGTGCCAGCAGTCCTCGCATACAAGAGACCCAGTACTTC; CDR3 protein: CASSPRIQETQYF
V gene: TRBV5-1; clone size: -; D gene: -; J gene: TRBJ1-4; CDR3 length: 15; CDR3 DNA: TGCGCCAGCAGCAGGGACTTTGGGGCTAATGAAAAACTGTTTTTT; CDR3 protein: CASSRDFGANEKLFF
V gene: TRBV5-1; clone size: -; D gene: -; J gene: TRBJ1-6; CDR3 length: 16; CDR3 DNA: TGCGCCAGCAGCTTGACAGACAGGTTAGGCCATTCACCCCTCCACTTT; CDR3 protein: CASSLTDRLGHSPLHF
V gene: TRBV27; clone size: -; D gene: -; J gene: TRBJ2-3; CDR3 length: 15; CDR3 DNA: TGTGCCAGCAGTCTGGGGACTTTGGACACAGATACGCAGTATTTT; CDR3 protein: CASSLGTLDTDTQYF
V gene: TRBV7-2; clone size: few; D gene: -; J gene: TRBJ1-2; CDR3 length: 15; CDR3 DNA: TGTGCCAGCAGCTTAGATCGGGGGGGAACCTATGGCTACACCTTC; CDR3 protein: CASSLDRGGTYGYTF
V gene: TRBV4-1; clone size: -; D gene: -; J gene: TRBJ2-3; CDR3 length: 16; CDR3 DNA: TGCGCCAGCAGCCAAGACCAGCAGGGGCCCACAGATACGCAGTATTTT; CDR3 protein: CASSQDQQGPTDTQYF